What follows are 17 T cell receptor beta chains derived from one specimen sequenced in a study of CD8 T cells in Susac syndrome. A quantity of about 0.45 to 1 ug RNA underwent reverse transcription using random hexamers. MiXCR, applied by TCRdb to the immunoSEQ multiplex PCR reads, yields one record per CDR3 protein. The table includes around 200,000 distinct CDR3 sequences, approximately 95% detected once. The specimen sequenced was CD4+ T cells from PBMCs. Receptors were obtained from a human donor with multiple sclerosis.

The V call is TRBV13, the J call TRBJ1-2; the match to TRBD1 covers 7 bases. Trimming removed 3 bases from V and 6 bases from J; junction bases left unmatched: 16. CDR3 size: 17 residues. Germline V CDR1 and CDR2: PRHDT, FYEKMQ (reference sequence). The CDR3 here is CASSFLRDSDLYHGYTF. Here the CDR3 DNA reads TGTGCCAGCAGCTTCCTCCGGGACAGTGACCTCTATCATGGCTACACCTTC.

This clonotype has only one observation. The CDR3 nucleotides read TGTGCCTGGACCGCAGACCGCCACTATGGCTACACCTTC. Translating gives CAWTADRHYGYTF. The genes are TRBV30 and TRBJ1-2, with unresolved D. Deletions cut 4 bases from V and 3 bases from J, with 12 bases between. The CDR3 has 13 residues. Germline values: CDR1 GTSNPN, CDR2 SVGIG (reference sequence).

The chain employs TRBV9 and TRBJ2-5, with 7 bases that match TRBD2. The CDR3 has 15 residues. Trimming took 4 bases from V and 1 from J; bases not matched to a gene: 7. The germline CDR1 and CDR2 sequences are SGDLS and YYNGEE. The CDR3 sequence: CASSTSASSQETQYF. In DNA form, the CDR3 reads TGTGCCAGCAGCACTAGCGCTAGCAGCCAAGAGACCCAGTACTTC.

This rearrangement joins TRBV29-1 to TRBJ2-2; 8 nucleotides match TRBD2. The CDR3 runs to 15 residues. Germline CDR1 SQVTM, CDR2 ANQGSEA. With 4 bases clipped from V and 5 bases from J, the junction kept 9 bases outside the gene matches. CDR3 sequence (DNA): TGCAGCGTTGCTCTCGGGGGGGCCGGAACCGGGGAGCTGTTTTTT. The encoded protein is CSVALGGAGTGELFF.

This clonotype was observed once. CDR3 sequence: CASSTTISTDTQYF. CDR3 sequence (DNA): TGTGCCAGCAGCACAACTATAAGCACAGATACGCAGTATTTT. The chain employs TRBV11-2 and TRBJ2-3; D gene unclear. The CDR3 covers 14 residues. Germline V gives CDR1 SGHAT, CDR2 FQNNGV. Trimming took 5 bases from V and 0 from J, leaving 9 bases between them.

The chain combines TRBV4-1 with TRBJ2-7, with D unclear. This CDR3 is built from 14 residues. Looked up from germline, CDR1 is MGHRA and CDR2 is YSYEKL. With 0 bases removed from V and 3 bases from J, the gap between germline ends came to 9 bases. Here the CDR3 DNA reads TGCGCCAGCAGCCAAGAGCGGCACTACTACGAGCAGTACTTC. Translated, it gives CASSQERHYYEQYF.

V gene TRBV7-8 combines with J gene TRBJ1-1; D gene unclear. CDR3 length: 14 residues. V was shortened by 5 bases and J by 1 base, with 11 bases between the two germline ends. The germline V gene has CDR1 SGHVS and CDR2 FQNEAQ. CDR3 sequence: CASSLREGNTEAFF. The DNA for the CDR3 is TGTGCCAGCAGCCTCCGTGAAGGGAACACTGAAGCTTTCTTT.

The V gene is TRBV29-1, the J gene TRBJ1-1; D is unclear. Trimming shortened V by 4 bases and J by 8 bases, and 11 bases separated the two germline ends. Germline loops: CDR1 SQVTM, CDR2 ANQGSEA. CDR3 size: 11 residues. This CDR3 is CSVVLGSEAFF. The CDR3, as DNA: TGCAGCGTTGTTCTTGGCAGCGAAGCTTTCTTT.

The V gene is TRBV29-1, the J gene TRBJ2-2; TRBD2 matches at 7 bases. The CDR3 consists of 14 residues. V shed 6 bases and J 4 bases; nucleotides not matched to a gene: 8. CDR1 is SQVTM and CDR2 is ANQGSEA in the germline V gene. The CDR3 protein is CSVGRGGSTGELFF. The CDR3 nucleotides are TGCAGCGTCGGCCGGGGAGGGAGCACCGGGGAGCTGTTTTTT.

In this sample, this clonotype turned up once. The genes are TRBV9 and TRBJ2-1, with no clear D. The CDR3 covers 15 residues. From germline, CDR1 is SGDLS and CDR2 YYNGEE. Trimming took 4 bases from V and 8 from J, leaving 19 bases between them. CDR3 sequence: CASSPRPSGFDEQFF. CDR3 DNA sequence: TGTGCCAGCAGCCCCCGCCCGAGTGGGTTCGATGAGCAGTTCTTC.

This rearrangement joins TRBV29-1 to TRBJ1-5, with 7 bases aligning to TRBD1. The CDR3 length is 12 residues. Looked up from germline, CDR1 is SQVTM and CDR2 is ANQGSEA. DNA for the CDR3: TGCGCAACTAGGCAGGGGGATCAGCCCCAGCATTTT. This sequence encodes CATRQGDQPQHF.

This clonotype was picked up one time. CDR3 region: CASSLAGGTLTDTQYF. For the CDR3, the DNA is TGTGCCAGCAGCTTGGCCGGCGGGACACTCACAGATACGCAGTATTTT. The chain links TRBV7-3 to TRBJ2-3; D may match TRBD1 or TRBD2 (6 bases each). Germline CDR1 reads SGHTA; CDR2 reads FQGTGA. The V and J ends lost 3 bases and 2 bases respectively, with 15 bases between them. The CDR3 length is 16 residues.

This clonotype was counted once. The rearrangement uses TRBV30 and TRBJ1-5; D remains ambiguous. V was clipped by 5 bases and J by 0 bases, with 8 bases between them. Germline V gene sequence: CDR1 GTSNPN, CDR2 SVGIG (reference sequence). The CDR3 length is 13 residues. The CDR3 loop is CAWGLNSNQPQHF. In DNA form, the CDR3 reads TGTGCCTGGGGACTGAATAGCAATCAGCCCCAGCATTTT.

This clonotype was recorded once. The rearrangement links TRBV24-1 to TRBJ1-2; D uncertain. The CDR3 totals 11 residues. V lost 3 bases, J lost 5 bases, and 3 bases lay in between. Germline V gives CDR1 KGHDR, CDR2 SFDVKD. The DNA for the CDR3 is TGTGCCACCAGTGATCCTTATGGCTACACCTTC. Encoded protein: CATSDPYGYTF.

This chain uses TRBV9 with TRBJ2-3; 8 bases match TRBD1. J was trimmed by 2 bases and V by 3 bases; bases with no gene match: 8. The CDR3 runs to 16 residues. Germline V gene sequence: CDR1 SGDLS, CDR2 YYNGEE. This CDR3 reads CASSDPTGDFTDTQYF. The DNA for the CDR3 is TGTGCCAGCAGCGACCCGACAGGGGATTTCACAGATACGCAGTATTTT.

The chain recombines TRBV30 with TRBJ2-5, with 7 positions matching TRBD1. Germline V gene data show CDR1 as GTSNPN and CDR2 as SVGIG (reference sequence). The CDR3 is made up of 15 amino acids. J was trimmed by 5 bases and V by 2 bases; bases with no gene match: 11. The CDR3, as DNA: TGTGCCTGGAGTCCTCGTTCGCTAGGGGGCGAGACCCAGTACTTC. Translated: CAWSPRSLGGETQYF.

The rearrangement links TRBV20-1 to TRBJ2-3; D gene uncertain. Germline values: CDR1 DFQATT, CDR2 SNEGSKA (reference sequence). There are 14 residues in the CDR3. Trimming stripped 0 bases from V and 6 bases from J, with 13 bases between. The CDR3 loop reads CSARDLKYTDTQYF. The CDR3 bases are TGCAGTGCTAGAGATCTGAAGTACACCGATACGCAGTATTTT.